This TCR beta chain was observed in a study of siplizumab effects on memory and regulatory T cells. Study results and caveats: Alloreactive sequences traceable to unstimulated CD4+ memory cells were significantly reduced by siplizumab. Under siplizumab, an average approximately 69% of mappable alloreactive CD4+ clones were Treg-derived, compared with under 35% in controls.

Deletions cut 2 bases from V and 2 bases from J, with 8 bases between. This CDR3 region has 14 residues. As concerns this clone: The target antigen is unknown.

Produced via immunoSEQ multiplex PCR; TCRdb's table is partial and in-frame only. The profile covers approximately 92,000 clones, with about 95% appearing a single time and 1% to 1.5% taken by the ten largest. The source of this sequence is a human donor in good health. The J gene is TRBJ2-3, the V gene TRBV6-7; no reliable D call. TRBV6-7 is designated an ORF whose function remains uncertain. Sequencing used non-Treg CD4+ T cells sorted from blood. The CDR3 loop is CASSYPIPTDTQYF. Written as DNA, the CDR3 is TGTGCCAGCAGTTACCCCATCCCCACAGATACGCAGTATTTT.